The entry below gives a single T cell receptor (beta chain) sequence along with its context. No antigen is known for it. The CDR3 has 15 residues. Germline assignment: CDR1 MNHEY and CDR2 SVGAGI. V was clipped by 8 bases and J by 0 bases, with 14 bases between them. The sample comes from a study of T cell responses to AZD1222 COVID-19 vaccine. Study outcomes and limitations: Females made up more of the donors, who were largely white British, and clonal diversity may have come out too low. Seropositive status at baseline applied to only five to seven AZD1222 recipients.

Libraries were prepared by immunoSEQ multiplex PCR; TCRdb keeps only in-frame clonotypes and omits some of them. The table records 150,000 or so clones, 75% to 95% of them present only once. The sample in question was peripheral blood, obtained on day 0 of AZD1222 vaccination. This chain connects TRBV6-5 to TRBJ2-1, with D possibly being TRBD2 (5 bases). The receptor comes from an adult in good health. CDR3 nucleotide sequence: TGTGCCAGCGTTGGCCCGGGAAGCTCCTACAATGAGCAGTTCTTC. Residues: CASVGPGSSYNEQFF.